Listed below are T cell receptor beta chains from one sample, sequenced in a study of molecular identifiers for immune sequencing clone quantification. In TCRdb, the PCR reads were re-called with MiXCR into one record per CDR3 protein. The sample lists about 640,000 distinct CDR3 sequences; about 20% were seen once. Source material: naive CD8+ T cells from blood, with Jurkat cell RNA spiked in. These receptors came from a human donor in good health. Some libraries in this study had Jurkat cell RNA spiked in. Each CDR3 is given with its conserved first and last residue. Each record gives: clone size, D gene, V gene, J gene, CDR3 DNA, CDR3 protein. A D gene is named only where the DNA matches it firmly. Rows give clone size only sometimes, using once, few, many, or a class for an expanded clone.

clone size: NA
D gene: NA
V gene: TRBV6-6
J gene: TRBJ2-5
CDR3 DNA: TGTGCCAGCAGTTTCAGGGCCGTGGGGCAAGAGACCCAGTACTTC
CDR3 protein: CASSFRAVGQETQYF

clone size: many
D gene: NA
V gene: TRBV24-1
J gene: TRBJ1-1
CDR3 DNA: TGTGCCACCAGTGAAGCAGGGAACACTGAAGCTTTCTTT
CDR3 protein: CATSEAGNTEAFF

clone size: many
D gene: NA
V gene: TRBV6-2/TRBV6-3
J gene: TRBJ2-7
CDR3 DNA: TGTGCCAGCAGTTCCTTACCTAAGCCCTACGAGCAGTACTTC
CDR3 protein: CASSSLPKPYEQYF

clone size: NA
D gene: NA
V gene: TRBV10-1
J gene: TRBJ2-7
CDR3 DNA: TGCGCCAGCAGGACCCGAGGGCCCGTCTCCTACGAGCAGTACTTC
CDR3 protein: CASRTRGPVSYEQYF

clone size: many
D gene: NA
V gene: TRBV7-2
J gene: TRBJ2-1
CDR3 DNA: TGTGCCAGCAGCTTAGGGGGGCTACTACATCGGGATGAGCAGTTCTTC
CDR3 protein: CASSLGGLLHRDEQFF

clone size: many
D gene: TRBD1
V gene: TRBV9
J gene: TRBJ2-3
CDR3 DNA: TGTGCCAGCAGCGTAGAGGGGGCGCGTACAGATACGCAGTATTTT
CDR3 protein: CASSVEGARTDTQYF

clone size: NA
D gene: TRBD1
V gene: TRBV7-9
J gene: TRBJ1-6
CDR3 DNA: TGTGCCGGCAGCTTAGGGGGACAGGGCTATAATTCACCCCTCCACTTT
CDR3 protein: CAGSLGGQGYNSPLHF

clone size: NA
D gene: TRBD2
V gene: TRBV24-1
J gene: TRBJ2-1
CDR3 DNA: TGTGCCACCAGTGATATCAGCGGGAGGGGATACAATGAGCAGTTCTTC
CDR3 protein: CATSDISGRGYNEQFF

clone size: many
D gene: NA
V gene: TRBV7-2
J gene: TRBJ2-3
CDR3 DNA: TGTGCCAGCAGCTTATTAGCGGGCACAGATACGCAGTATTTT
CDR3 protein: CASSLLAGTDTQYF

clone size: NA
D gene: NA
V gene: TRBV19
J gene: TRBJ1-5
CDR3 DNA: TGTGCCACCTCTCATAACTATCAGCCCCAGCATTTT
CDR3 protein: CATSHNYQPQHF

clone size: many
D gene: NA
V gene: TRBV7-9
J gene: TRBJ1-4
CDR3 DNA: TGTGCCAGCAGCTCCTGGGGGGCGGAGGATGAAAAACTGTTTTTT
CDR3 protein: CASSSWGAEDEKLFF

clone size: many
D gene: TRBD1
V gene: TRBV4-3
J gene: TRBJ2-6
CDR3 DNA: TGCGCCAGCAGCAACCGGGACAGAGCCTCTGGGGCCAACGTCCTGACTTTC
CDR3 protein: CASSNRDRASGANVLTF

clone size: many
D gene: NA
V gene: TRBV7-8
J gene: TRBJ2-3
CDR3 DNA: TGTGCCAGCAGCTTAGTTGAGGGGAGCAGGGCAGATACGCAGTATTTT
CDR3 protein: CASSLVEGSRADTQYF

clone size: many
D gene: TRBD2
V gene: TRBV7-6
J gene: TRBJ2-7
CDR3 DNA: TGTGCCAGCAGCTTAGATCTAGCGGGAGGGACGGGAAAGTACTTC
CDR3 protein: CASSLDLAGGTGKYF

clone size: NA
D gene: NA
V gene: TRBV28
J gene: TRBJ1-5
CDR3 DNA: TGTGCCAGCAGCCCGTTTGTTAGTACCAATCAGCCCCAGCATTTT
CDR3 protein: CASSPFVSTNQPQHF

clone size: many
D gene: NA
V gene: TRBV7-3
J gene: TRBJ2-1
CDR3 DNA: TGTGCCAGCAGCTTATTAGCTGGGAATGAGCAGTTCTTC
CDR3 protein: CASSLLAGNEQFF

clone size: many
D gene: NA
V gene: TRBV29-1
J gene: TRBJ2-5
CDR3 DNA: TGCAGCGCTCTTAGGAGCGACGGGACCCAGTACTTC
CDR3 protein: CSALRSDGTQYF

clone size: many
D gene: NA
V gene: TRBV12-3/TRBV12-4
J gene: TRBJ2-6
CDR3 DNA: TGTGCCAGCAGTTATCCGTCTGCCTCCGGGGCCAACGTCCTGACTTTC
CDR3 protein: CASSYPSASGANVLTF